Sequencing of this T cell receptor beta chain was carried out in a study of T cells in narcolepsy. Study at large: Enrolled donors included narcolepsy type 1 or type 2 patients and healthy controls.

On this clone: Its specificity is not known. An end of the junction does not agree with germline; a read error may underlie this.

Germline V lookup: CDR1 SGHAT, CDR2 FQNNGV. This CDR3 is built from 13 residues. General study results and limits: Comparing one patient's CSF and blood CD4+ clonotypes highlighted HCRT- and TRIB2-specific autoreactive clonotypes.

Profiled with immunoSEQ multiplex PCR; TCRdb holds only in-frame clones, not every one. In the table there are tens of thousands of clones, over 65% of which are singletons. The sample consisted of memory (CD45RA-) CD4+ T cells from blood. The TCR originated in a human donor in good health. V usage is TRBV11-2 and J usage is TRBJ2-5, with TRBD1 identical over 7 bases. Here the CDR3 DNA reads TGTGCCAGCAGCTTTAGGGGGCAAGGGACCCAGTACTTC. This encodes CASSFRGQGTQYF.